Listed here is a single TCR beta chain. As yet, its antigen is unknown. The sample originates from a study of OX40 agonist ivuxolimab in advanced cancers. In the study overall: Two patients with cutaneous melanoma and one with hepatocellular carcinoma, three in total, showed partial responses.

Study conclusions and caveats: CD8+ T cells showed, on average, more clonal expansion than CD4+ cells.

Repertoires were generated with immunoSEQ multiplex PCR, while TCRdb's copy carries only in-frame clones and drops some. The sample contains roughly 30,000 clones, more than 85% of which appear only once. Losses at the gene ends were 1 base for V and 4 bases for J; bases not matched to a gene: 1. The germline V gene has CDR1 SEHNR and CDR2 FQNEAQ (reference sequence). The CDR3 consists of 14 residues. The sequence was obtained from an adult with an advanced solid tumor such as melanoma, head and neck, liver or kidney cancer. Sample: CD4+ or CD8+ T cells sorted from blood, taken in a trial of the OX40 agonist ivuxolimab. The chain combines TRBV7-9 with TRBJ2-1, with TRBD2 identical over 7 bases. CDR3 nucleotide sequence: TGTGCCAGCAGCTTAGTGGGAGGGTACAATGAGCAGTTCTTC. Protein: CASSLVGGYNEQFF.